Detailed here is one T cell receptor beta chain. The CDR3 has 13 amino acids. The sample originates from a study of T-cell memory formation after mild COVID-19. One entry per CDR3 protein, called by TCRdb with MiXCR from the 5' RACE reads. The profile shows hundreds of thousands of distinct CDR3 sequences, around 28% of them singletons. The clonotype comes from an adult woman who had mild COVID-19 (a few samples of this study predate the infection). Cell type and time point are not known. The source material was PBMCs or a T cell subset sorted from them (not recorded which). This chain joins TRBV21-1 and TRBJ2-1; the D call of TRBD1 is as the table states it, not checked on the DNA. TRBV21-1 is a listed pseudogene. CDR3 bases: TGTGCCAGCACCGGCCCCCTAGACAATGAGCAGTTCTTC. It specifies CASTGPLDNEQFF.